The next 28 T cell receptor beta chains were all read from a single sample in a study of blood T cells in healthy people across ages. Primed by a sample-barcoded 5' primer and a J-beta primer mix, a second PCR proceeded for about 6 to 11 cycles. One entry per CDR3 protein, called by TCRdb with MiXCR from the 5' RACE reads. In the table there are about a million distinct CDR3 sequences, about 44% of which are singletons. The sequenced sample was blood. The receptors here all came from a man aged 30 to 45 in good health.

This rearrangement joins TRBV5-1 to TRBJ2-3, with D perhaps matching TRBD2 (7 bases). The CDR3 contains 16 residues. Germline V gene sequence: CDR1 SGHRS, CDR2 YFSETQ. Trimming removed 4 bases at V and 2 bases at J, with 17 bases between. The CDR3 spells CASSLTGGHLTDTQYF. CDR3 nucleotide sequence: TGCGCCAGCAGCCTGACGGGGGGCCATCTCACAGATACGCAGTATTTT.

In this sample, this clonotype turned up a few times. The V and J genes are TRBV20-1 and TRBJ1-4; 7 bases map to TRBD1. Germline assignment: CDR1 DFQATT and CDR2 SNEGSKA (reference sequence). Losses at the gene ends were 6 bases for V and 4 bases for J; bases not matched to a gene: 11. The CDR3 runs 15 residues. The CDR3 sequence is CSAGRGGRGNEKLFF. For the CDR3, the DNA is TGCAGTGCCGGAAGAGGGGGCAGGGGTAATGAAAAACTGTTTTTT.

CDR3 in amino acids: CASSQDLANEQFF. The CDR3 DNA sequence: TGTGCCAGCAGCCAGGATCTGGCCAATGAGCAGTTCTTC. J is TRBJ2-1 and V is TRBV3-1, with D unresolved. V was pared by 3 bases and J by 6 bases, with 9 bases between. Germline-derived CDR1 and CDR2 are LGHDT and YNNKEL (reference sequence). The CDR3 sequence is 13 residues long.

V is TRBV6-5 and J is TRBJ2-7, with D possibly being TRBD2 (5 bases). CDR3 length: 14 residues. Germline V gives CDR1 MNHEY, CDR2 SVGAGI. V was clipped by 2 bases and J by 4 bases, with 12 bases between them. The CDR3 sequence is CASSYREGRYEQYF. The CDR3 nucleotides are TGTGCCAGCAGTTACAGGGAAGGGAGATACGAGCAGTACTTC.

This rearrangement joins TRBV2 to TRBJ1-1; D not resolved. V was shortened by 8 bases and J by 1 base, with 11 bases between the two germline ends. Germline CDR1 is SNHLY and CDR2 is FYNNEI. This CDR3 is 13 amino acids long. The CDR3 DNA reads TGTGCCAGCGGAGGGTGGCGGAACACTGAAGCTTTCTTT. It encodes CASGGWRNTEAFF.

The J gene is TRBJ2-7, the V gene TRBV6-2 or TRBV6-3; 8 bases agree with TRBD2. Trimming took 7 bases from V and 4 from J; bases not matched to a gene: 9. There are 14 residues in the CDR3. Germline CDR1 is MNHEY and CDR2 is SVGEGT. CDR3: CASKVSSGGYEQYF. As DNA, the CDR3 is TGTGCCAGCAAGGTTTCAAGCGGGGGATACGAGCAGTACTTC.

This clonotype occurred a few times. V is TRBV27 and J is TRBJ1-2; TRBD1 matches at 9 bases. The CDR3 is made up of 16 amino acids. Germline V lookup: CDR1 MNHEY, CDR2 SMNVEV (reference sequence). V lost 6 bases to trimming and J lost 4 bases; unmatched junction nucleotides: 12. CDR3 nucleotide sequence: TGTGCCAGCAGACATACTCTGACAGGGGGGTCCTATGGCTACACCTTC. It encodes CASRHTLTGGSYGYTF.

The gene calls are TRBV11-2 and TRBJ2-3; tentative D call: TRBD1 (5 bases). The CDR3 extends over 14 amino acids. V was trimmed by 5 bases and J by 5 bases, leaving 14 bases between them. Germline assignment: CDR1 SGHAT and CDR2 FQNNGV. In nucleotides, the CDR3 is TGTGCCAGCAGCCGGAACCAGCAGGGAGATACGCAGTATTTT. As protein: CASSRNQQGDTQYF.

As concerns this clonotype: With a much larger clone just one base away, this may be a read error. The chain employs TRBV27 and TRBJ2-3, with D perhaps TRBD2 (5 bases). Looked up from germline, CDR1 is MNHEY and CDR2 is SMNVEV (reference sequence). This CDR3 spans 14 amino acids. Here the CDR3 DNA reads TGTGCCAGGCGGACTGGGGTGGGCACAGATGCGCAGTATTTT. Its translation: CARRTGVGTDAQYF.

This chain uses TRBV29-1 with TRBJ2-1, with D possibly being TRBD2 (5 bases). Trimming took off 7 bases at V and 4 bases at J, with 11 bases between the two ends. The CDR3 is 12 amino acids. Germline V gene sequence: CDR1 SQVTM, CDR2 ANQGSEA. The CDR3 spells CSGTPGYNEQFF. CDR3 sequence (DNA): TGCAGCGGGACCCCGGGGTACAATGAGCAGTTCTTC.

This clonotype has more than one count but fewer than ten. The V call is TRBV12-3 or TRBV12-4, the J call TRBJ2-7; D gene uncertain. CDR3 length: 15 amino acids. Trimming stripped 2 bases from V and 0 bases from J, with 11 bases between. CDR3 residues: CASSLIGSYSYEQYF. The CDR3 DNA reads TGTGCCAGCAGTTTAATCGGTAGCTACTCCTACGAGCAGTACTTC.

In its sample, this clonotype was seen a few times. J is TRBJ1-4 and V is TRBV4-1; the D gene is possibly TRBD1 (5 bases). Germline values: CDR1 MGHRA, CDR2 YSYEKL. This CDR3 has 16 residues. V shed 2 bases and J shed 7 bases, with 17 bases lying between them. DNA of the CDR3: TGCGCCAGCAGCCAATTCCAGGGCGCCTCGAGTGAAAAACTGTTTTTT. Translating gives CASSQFQGASSEKLFF.

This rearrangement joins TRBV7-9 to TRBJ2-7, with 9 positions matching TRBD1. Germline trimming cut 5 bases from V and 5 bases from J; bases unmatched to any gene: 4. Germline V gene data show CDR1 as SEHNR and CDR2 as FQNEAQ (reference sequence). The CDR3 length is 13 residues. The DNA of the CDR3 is TGTGCCAGCAGCGAAGGACAGGGGCACGAGCAGTACTTC. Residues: CASSEGQGHEQYF.

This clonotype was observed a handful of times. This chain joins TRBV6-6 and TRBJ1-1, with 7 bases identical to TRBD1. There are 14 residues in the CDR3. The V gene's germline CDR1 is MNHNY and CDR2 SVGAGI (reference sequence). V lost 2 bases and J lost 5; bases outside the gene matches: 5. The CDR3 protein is CASSYRQGYTEAFF. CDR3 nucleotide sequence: TGTGCCAGCAGTTACAGACAGGGTTATACTGAAGCTTTCTTT.

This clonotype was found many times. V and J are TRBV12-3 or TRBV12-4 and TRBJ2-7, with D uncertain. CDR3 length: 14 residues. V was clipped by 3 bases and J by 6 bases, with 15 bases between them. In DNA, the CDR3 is TGTGCCAGCAGTTTCGGACGTAAATCGGGCGAGCAGTACTTC. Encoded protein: CASSFGRKSGEQYF.

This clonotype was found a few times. The CDR3 sequence is CASRLAGGPKNEQFF. CDR3 DNA sequence: TGTGCCAGCAGGCTAGCGGGGGGGCCGAAGAATGAGCAGTTCTTC. The rearrangement uses TRBV6-2 or TRBV6-3 and TRBJ2-1; 12 bases agree with TRBD2. The CDR3 spans 15 residues. Losses at the gene ends were 6 bases for V and 7 bases for J; bases not matched to a gene: 7. Germline CDR1 is MNHEY and CDR2 is SVGEGT.

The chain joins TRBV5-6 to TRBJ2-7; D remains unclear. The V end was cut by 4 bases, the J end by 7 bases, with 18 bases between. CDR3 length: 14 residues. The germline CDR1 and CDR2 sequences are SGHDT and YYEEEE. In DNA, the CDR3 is TGTGCCAGCAGCCGAACCCAGGTGGGCAATGAGCAGTACTTC. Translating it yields CASSRTQVGNEQYF. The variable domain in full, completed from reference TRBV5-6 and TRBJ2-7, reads DAGVTQSPTHLIKTRGQQVTLRCSPKSGHDTVSWYQQALGQGPQFIFQYYEEEERQRGNFPDRFSGHQFPNYSSELNVNALLLGDSALYLCASSRTQVGNEQYFGPGTRLTVT.

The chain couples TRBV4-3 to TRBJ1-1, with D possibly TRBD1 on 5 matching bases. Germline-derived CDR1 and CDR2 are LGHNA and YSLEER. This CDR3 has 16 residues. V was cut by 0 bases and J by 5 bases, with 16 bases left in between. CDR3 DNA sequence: TGCGCCAGCAGCCAAGAAGGTGGGCAGGGAGGTACTGAAGCTTTCTTT. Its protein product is CASSQEGGQGGTEAFF.

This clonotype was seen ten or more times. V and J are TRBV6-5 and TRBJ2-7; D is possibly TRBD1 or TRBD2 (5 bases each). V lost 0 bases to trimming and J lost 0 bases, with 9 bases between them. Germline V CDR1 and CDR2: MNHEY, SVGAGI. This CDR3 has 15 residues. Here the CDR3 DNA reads TGTGCCAGCAGTTACTCGGGGACGGGCTCCTACGAGCAGTACTTC. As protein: CASSYSGTGSYEQYF.

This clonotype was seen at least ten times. The CDR3 sequence: CSARDPARGLSYEQYF. CDR3 sequence (DNA): TGCAGTGCTAGAGACCCAGCGAGGGGGTTATCCTACGAGCAGTACTTC. The chain links TRBV20-1 to TRBJ2-7; D may be TRBD1 (6 bases). In germline, CDR1 is DFQATT, CDR2 SNEGSKA (reference sequence). The CDR3 length is 16 residues. Trimming cost V 0 bases and J 1 base, with 16 bases left between them.

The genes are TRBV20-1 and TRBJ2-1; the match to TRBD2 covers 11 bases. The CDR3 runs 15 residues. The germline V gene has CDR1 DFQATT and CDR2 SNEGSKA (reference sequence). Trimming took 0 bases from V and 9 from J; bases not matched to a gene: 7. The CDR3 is CSARDSGGALGEQFF. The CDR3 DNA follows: TGCAGTGCTAGAGATAGCGGGGGGGCTCTCGGTGAGCAGTTCTTC.

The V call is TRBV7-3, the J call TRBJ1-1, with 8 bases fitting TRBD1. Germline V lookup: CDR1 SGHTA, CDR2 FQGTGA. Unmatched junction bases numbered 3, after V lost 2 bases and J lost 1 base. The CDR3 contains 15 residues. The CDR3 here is CASSLQGAKNTEAFF. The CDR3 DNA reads TGTGCCAGCAGCTTACAGGGGGCTAAGAACACTGAAGCTTTCTTT.

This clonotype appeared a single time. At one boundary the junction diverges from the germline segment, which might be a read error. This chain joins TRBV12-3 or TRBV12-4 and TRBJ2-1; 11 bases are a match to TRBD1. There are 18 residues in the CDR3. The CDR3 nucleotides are TGTGCCGGCAGTTCCTCAACCTGGACAGGGGGCTTTACAGATGAGCAGTTCTTC. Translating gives CAGSSSTWTGGFTDEQFF.

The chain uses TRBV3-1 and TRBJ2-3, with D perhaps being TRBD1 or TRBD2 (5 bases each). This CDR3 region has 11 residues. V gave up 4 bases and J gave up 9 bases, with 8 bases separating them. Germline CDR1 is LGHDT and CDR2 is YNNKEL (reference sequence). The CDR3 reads CASSPWGTQYF. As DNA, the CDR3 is TGTGCCAGCAGCCCCTGGGGGACGCAGTATTTT.

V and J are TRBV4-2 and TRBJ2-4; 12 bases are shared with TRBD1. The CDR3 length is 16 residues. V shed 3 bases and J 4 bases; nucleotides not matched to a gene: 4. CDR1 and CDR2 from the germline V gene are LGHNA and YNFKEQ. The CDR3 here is CASSQGTGGEKNIQYF. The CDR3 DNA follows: TGTGCCAGCAGCCAGGGGACAGGGGGCGAAAAAAACATTCAGTACTTC.

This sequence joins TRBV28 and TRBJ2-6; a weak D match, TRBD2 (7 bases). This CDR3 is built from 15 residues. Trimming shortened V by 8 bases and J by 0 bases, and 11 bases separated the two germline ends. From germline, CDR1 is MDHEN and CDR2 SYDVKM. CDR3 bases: TGTGCCAGCGGGGGGGCGGCCTCTGGGGCCAACGTCCTGACTTTC. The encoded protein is CASGGAASGANVLTF.

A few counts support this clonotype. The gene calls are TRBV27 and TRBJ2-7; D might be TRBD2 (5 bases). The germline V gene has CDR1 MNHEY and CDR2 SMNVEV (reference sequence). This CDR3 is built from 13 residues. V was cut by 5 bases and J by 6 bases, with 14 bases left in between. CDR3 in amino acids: CASSPSRGFEQYF. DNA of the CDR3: TGTGCCAGCAGTCCCTCGAGAGGGTTCGAGCAGTACTTC.

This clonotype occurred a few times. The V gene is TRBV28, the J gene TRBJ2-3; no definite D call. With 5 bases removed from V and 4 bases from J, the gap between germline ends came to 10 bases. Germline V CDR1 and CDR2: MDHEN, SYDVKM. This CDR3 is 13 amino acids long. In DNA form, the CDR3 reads TGTGCCAGCAGTGTAGATGGGTCAGATACGCAGTATTTT. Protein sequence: CASSVDGSDTQYF.